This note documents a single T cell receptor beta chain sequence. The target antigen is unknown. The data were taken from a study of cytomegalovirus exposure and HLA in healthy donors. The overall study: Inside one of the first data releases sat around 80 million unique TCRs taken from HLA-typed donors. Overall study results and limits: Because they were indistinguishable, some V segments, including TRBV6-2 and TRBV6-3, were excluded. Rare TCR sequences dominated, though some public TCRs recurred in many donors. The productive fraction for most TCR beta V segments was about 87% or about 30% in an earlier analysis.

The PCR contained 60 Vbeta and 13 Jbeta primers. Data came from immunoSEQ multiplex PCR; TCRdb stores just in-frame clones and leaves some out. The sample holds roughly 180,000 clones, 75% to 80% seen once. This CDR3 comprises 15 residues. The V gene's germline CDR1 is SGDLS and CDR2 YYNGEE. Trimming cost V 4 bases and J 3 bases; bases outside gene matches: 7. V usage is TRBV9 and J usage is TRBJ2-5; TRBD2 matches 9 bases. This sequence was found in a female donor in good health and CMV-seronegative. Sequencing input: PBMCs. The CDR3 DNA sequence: TGTGCCAGCAGCTATGGCGGGAGGGCTGAAGAGACCCAGTACTTC. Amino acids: CASSYGGRAEETQYF.